This TCR beta chain was captured in a study of monozygotic twins with inflammatory bowel disease (dated 2019 in TCRdb). Regarding the research as a whole: In total, 28 monozygotic twin pairs made up the full study: 19 Danish pairs, all IBD-discordant, plus nine German pairs, of which four were IBD-concordant and five were IBD-discordant. The search for disease-associated traits relied mainly on comparing IBD patients with their genetically identical healthy co-twins within discordant pairs. Each individual had, on average, about 151 000 unique TCRalpha sequences and 181 000 unique TCRbeta sequences available for analysis.

Overall study results and their limits: Distinction between different T cell subtypes could not be achieved in the analysis. Because patients were on differing immunosuppressive treatments, the repertoires may have picked up extra background noise and inter-individual variability. No single strong signal or clonotype linked to IBD turned up in the results, so the idea that one exists was not supported. A decrease in TCRbeta repertoire diversity, as measured by inverse Simpson index, was observed in IBD patients compared with their healthy co-twins. IBD patients shared fewer clonotypes with other individuals than healthy twins did, most markedly in patients showing signs of disease activity. Repertoire similarity did not differ between concordant and discordant twins, possibly due to limited statistical power.

From each donor, an approximately 2.4 ml peripheral blood sample was drawn into PAXgene tubes and stored at -80 degrees C. Without any T cell sorting, total RNA was extracted from whole blood using the PAXgene blood miRNA kit on an automated QIAcube. Peripheral blood from monozygotic twin pairs concordant or discordant for inflammatory bowel disease was subjected to deep TCRalpha and TCRbeta repertoire profiling with unique molecular barcoding. Smoking habits were recorded for all twin pairs, and each individual was classified as a current, former or never smoker. On this clonotype itself: Its specific antigen is unknown.

The library was generated by 5' RACE. Each TCR library was prepared from about 3.5 ug of total RNA. For each sample, cDNA synthesis with SMARTScribe reverse transcriptase was split into eight separate reactions. Unique molecular identifiers containing a 6-nucleotide sample barcode were introduced through template switching during cDNA synthesis. TCRalpha and TCRbeta cDNA was amplified in two nested PCRs of roughly 16 and 10 cycles, and bead purification was carried out after each PCR. Before amplification, the cDNA was both treated with uracil DNA-glycosylase and purified with the QIAquick PCR purification kit. The second PCR added Illumina TruSeq-compatible adapters along with sample-specific barcodes. TapeStation and Qubit were used to check library quality and concentration, and roughly 4.6 ng of each library was pooled. Sequencing of pooled libraries was carried out on an Illumina HiSeq2500 single-index Rapid Run using 2 x 100 bp reads and custom sequencing primers. Processing in the source paper ran as follows. MiGEC version 1.2.6 was used for UMI-based consensus assembly, which corrected PCR and sequencing errors. V(D)J alignment, clonotype assembly and CDR3 extraction were performed with MiXCR version 2.1.1. To normalise gene usage, clonotype sharing and MAIT/NKT TCR abundance, the top 1000, 10 000 and 20 000 clonotypes in each sample were analysed. After downsampling to 27 000 UMIs, diversity was calculated as the inverse Simpson index using the vegan R package. Paired Mann-Whitney U tests were applied to discordant twin pairs, with Benjamini-Hochberg correction for multiple testing. After reprocessing by TCRdb, each CDR3 protein sequence is one entry, and no DNA is given. Here the V and J calls rest on TCRdb's processing, not on the authors' analysis. The sample's records list more than 300,000 distinct CDR3 sequences. The ten largest clones capture just over 2.5% of the sample.

The material sequenced was blood. The clonotype originates from a human donor with ulcerative colitis or Crohn's disease, or a healthy co-twin of an affected twin (not recorded which).

The CDR3 sequence is CSASPGTGTQYF. The rearranged chain carries TRBV20-1 and TRBJ2-5. Measured from the cysteine to the phenylalanine, the CDR3 is 12 residues long. DNA is not recorded here. Sequences DFQATT (CDR1) and SNEGSKA (CDR2) are obtained from the germline V gene (reference sequence).